This entry describes one T cell receptor (beta chain). Its antigen is currently unknown. The sample comes from a study of cytomegalovirus exposure and HLA in healthy donors. Overall study context: Unique TCRs from HLA-typed donors, some 85 million of them, were held in an early data release. Study outcomes and limitations: Analyzed later, most CMV-associated TCR beta chains appeared HLA-restricted. A previous analysis found most TCR beta V segments productive roughly 90% or roughly 30% of the time. Among the CMV-associated chains, three were confirmed in vitro as specific for CMV antigens.

Primers included in the PCR were 60 Vbeta and 13 Jbeta primers. The data were produced by immunoSEQ multiplex PCR, yet TCRdb's version contains in-frame clones alone and is incomplete. Of around 170,000 clones listed, 76% are singletons. CDR1 is LNHDA and CDR2 is SQIVND in the germline V gene (reference sequence). Trimming shortened V by 5 bases and J by 5 bases, and 24 bases separated the two germline ends. This CDR3 spans 18 amino acids. This clonotype was obtained from a woman younger than 45 in good health and CMV-seropositive. The chain combines TRBV19 with TRBJ2-2; maybe TRBD2 (5 bases). The specimen sequenced was PBMCs. The CDR3 DNA follows: TGTGCCAGTAGTGCCGTTGGTTGGAGGACCCGAGGAACCGGGGAGCTGTTTTTT. Translation gives CASSAVGWRTRGTGELFF.